This T cell receptor (beta chain) appears in the sequencing data of a study of blood T cells in healthy people across ages. Overall study findings and caveats: Age showed a roughly linear inverse relationship with TCR beta diversity per million T cells.

Regarding this clonotype: The target antigen is unknown.

Primers used in a second PCR of roughly 7 to 11 cycles were a sample-barcoded 5' primer and a J-beta primer mix. TCRdb re-called the 5' RACE reads with MiXCR, one entry per CDR3 protein. The data show more than 800,000 distinct CDR3 sequences, around 43% seen once. Extraction of total RNA produced a minimum of 6 micrograms from each sample. CDR3 size: 13 residues. Trimming left V 5 bases short and J 5 bases short, with 16 bases between. Germline V CDR1 and CDR2: DFQATT, SNEGSKA (reference sequence). Sequences were obtained from blood. This chain connects TRBV20-1 to TRBJ2-7; a weak D match, TRBD2 (5 bases). The sequence was collected from a woman aged 55-69 years in good health. The CDR3 sequence is CSAESGAGDEQYF. The CDR3 bases are TGCAGTGCTGAGAGCGGAGCCGGGGACGAGCAGTACTTC.